This T cell receptor beta chain originates from a study of blood T cell repertoires in COVID-19. Per the germline V gene, CDR1 is SGHDT and CDR2 is YYEEEE. V shed 4 bases and J shed 1 base, with 9 bases lying between them. The length of the CDR3 is 13 residues. Original methodology: Reference gene primer amplification gave estimated nucleated cell counts. Assay: immunoSEQ multiplex PCR; the TCRdb copy retains only in-frame clones and omits some. D and trimming come from the DNA, and the V and J calls and clone size come from that table. The sample records roughly 29,000 clones, about 85% being singletons.

Source material: peripheral blood. This chain uses TRBV5-6 with TRBJ2-7; tentatively, D is TRBD1 (5 bases). This receptor was obtained from a woman aged 60-70 years with acute or convalescent COVID-19. The CDR3 DNA is TGTGCCAGCAGCATATCAGGGTCCTACGAGCAGTACTTC. Its translation: CASSISGSYEQYF.